This T cell receptor (beta chain) was recorded in a study of blood T cell repertoires in COVID-19. Across the whole study: Samples taken during acute and convalescent COVID-19 were collected in the United States, Italy and Spain. T cells, B-cell-depleted T cells, or PBMCs provided the cDNA or gDNA that served as material.

V lost 3 bases to trimming and J lost 5 bases, with 10 bases between them. This CDR3 spans 13 amino acids. Germline lookup yields CDR1 SGHAT and CDR2 FQDESV (reference sequence). In the original workflow: Counts of nucleated cells, estimated from reference gene primer amplification, were obtained. Generated by immunoSEQ multiplex PCR, the TCRdb table keeps only in-frame clones and is missing some. V and J calls and clone size are as listed in that table; D and trimming were resolved from the DNA. The profile shows more than 100,000 clones, 70% to 80% of them singletons. The sequence was obtained from a woman older than 75 with acute or convalescent COVID-19. V gene TRBV11-1 combines with J gene TRBJ2-5; tentative D call: TRBD2 (5 bases). The sample consisted of peripheral blood. The CDR3: CASSFGVLETQYF. The CDR3 DNA is TGTGCCAGCAGCTTCGGGGTTTTGGAGACCCAGTACTTC.